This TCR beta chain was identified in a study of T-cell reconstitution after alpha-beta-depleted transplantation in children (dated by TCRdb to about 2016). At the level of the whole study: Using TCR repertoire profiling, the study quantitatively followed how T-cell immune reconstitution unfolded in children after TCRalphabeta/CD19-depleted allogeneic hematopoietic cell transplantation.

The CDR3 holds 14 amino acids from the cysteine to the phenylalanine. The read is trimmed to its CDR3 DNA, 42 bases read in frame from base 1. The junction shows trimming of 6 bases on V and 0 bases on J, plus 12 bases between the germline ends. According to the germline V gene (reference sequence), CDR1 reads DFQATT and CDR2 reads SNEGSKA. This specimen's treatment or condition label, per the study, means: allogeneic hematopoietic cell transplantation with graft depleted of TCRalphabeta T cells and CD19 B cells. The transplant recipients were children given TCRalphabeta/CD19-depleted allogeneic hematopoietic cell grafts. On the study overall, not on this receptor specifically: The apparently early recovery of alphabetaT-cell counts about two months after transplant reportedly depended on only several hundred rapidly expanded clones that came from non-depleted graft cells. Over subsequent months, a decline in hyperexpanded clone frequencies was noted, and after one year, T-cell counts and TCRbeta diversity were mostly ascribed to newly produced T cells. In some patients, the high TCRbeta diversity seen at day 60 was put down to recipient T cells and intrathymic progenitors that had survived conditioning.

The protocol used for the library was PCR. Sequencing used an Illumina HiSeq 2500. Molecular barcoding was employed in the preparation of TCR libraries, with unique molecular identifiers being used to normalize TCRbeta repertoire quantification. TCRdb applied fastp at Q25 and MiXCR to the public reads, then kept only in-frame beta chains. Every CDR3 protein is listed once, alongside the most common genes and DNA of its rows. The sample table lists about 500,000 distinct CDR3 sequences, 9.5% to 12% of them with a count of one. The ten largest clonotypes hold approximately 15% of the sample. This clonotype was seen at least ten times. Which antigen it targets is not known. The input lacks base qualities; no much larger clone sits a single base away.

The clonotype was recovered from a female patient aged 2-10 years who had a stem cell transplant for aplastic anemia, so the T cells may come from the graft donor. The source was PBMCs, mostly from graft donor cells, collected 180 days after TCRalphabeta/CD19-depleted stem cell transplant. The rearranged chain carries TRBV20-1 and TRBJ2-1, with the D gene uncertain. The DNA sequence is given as TGCAGTGCCGGGCTGGTAAGCTCCTACAATGAGCAGTTCTTC. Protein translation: CSAGLVSSYNEQFF.